Below are 20 T cell receptor beta chains sequenced from a single sample in a study of beta chain features in type 1 diabetes. The study reverse transcribed the entire isolated RNA, so it sequenced expressed TCRB transcripts. Here immunoSEQ multiplex PCR was the method, and the copy in TCRdb shows in-frame clones only, minus some. The sample records about 290,000 clones, approximately 8% being singletons. Material for sequencing was central memory CD4+ T cells from blood. These receptors were obtained from a young woman in good health.

This clone has a count of ten or more. A read error may account for a junction end that differs from germline. Other nucleotide sequences from this sample produce the same CDR3. This sequence joins TRBV5-4 and TRBJ1-5, with D unclear. The length of the CDR3 is 15 residues. In germline, CDR1 is SGHNT, CDR2 YYREEE (reference sequence). The DNA of the CDR3 is TGCGCCAGCAGCCTCAGTACCCAAGGGAATCAGCCCCAGCATTTT. Translating gives CASSLSTQGNQPQHF. The full variable domain, rest sourced from reference TRBV5-4 and TRBJ1-5, is ETGVTQSPTHLIKTRGQQVTLRCSSQSGHNTVSWYQQALGQGPQFIFQYYREEENGRGNFPPRFSGLQFPNYSSELNVNALELDDSALYLCASSLSTQGNQPQHFGDGTRLSIL.

This clone came up many times. The rearrangement uses TRBV18 and TRBJ1-4, with D possibly TRBD1 on 6 matching bases. Germline lookup yields CDR1 KGHSH and CDR2 LQKENI. Trimming took off 3 bases at V and 7 bases at J, with 15 bases between the two ends. CDR3 length equals 15 residues. The CDR3 is CASSPRQEGGEKLFF. The CDR3 DNA reads TGTGCCAGCTCACCTCGACAGGAGGGGGGTGAAAAACTGTTTTTT.

This clone was detected ten times or more. V and J are TRBV4-3 and TRBJ1-3; the D is unclear. CDR3 length equals 15 residues. Per germline, CDR1 LGHNA and CDR2 YSLEER. Between the trimmed V and J ends, which lost 0 bases and 4 bases, there was a span of 10 bases. Here the CDR3 DNA reads TGCGCCAGCAGCCAAGATTTGGTATGGGGAAACACCATATATTTT. Its protein product is CASSQDLVWGNTIYF.

A few counts support this clone. The chain recombines TRBV5-4 with TRBJ1-2; D perhaps matches TRBD1 (5 bases). This CDR3 spans 13 amino acids. Germline V lookup: CDR1 SGHNT, CDR2 YYREEE (reference sequence). The V end was cut by 4 bases, the J end by 1 base, with 8 bases between. The CDR3 DNA follows: TGTGCCAGCAGCGAGGGACTTAACTATGGCTACACCTTC. This translates into CASSEGLNYGYTF.

This clone was counted ten times or more. The genes are TRBV7-6 and TRBJ2-1; D not certain. CDR3 length equals 14 residues. Germline loops: CDR1 SGHVS, CDR2 FNYEAQ. V gave up 3 bases and J gave up 7 bases, with 13 bases separating them. The CDR3 loop is CASSLRPSWNEQFF. The DNA for the CDR3 is TGTGCCAGCAGCTTGCGCCCCAGTTGGAATGAGCAGTTCTTC.

This clone was seen more than once but under ten times. CDR3 protein: CASSSGGLEQYV. Written as DNA, the CDR3 is TGTGCCAGCTCGTCTGGGGGGCTCGAGCAGTACGTC. The chain couples TRBV2 to TRBJ2-7, with D perhaps TRBD1 or TRBD2 (6 bases each). In germline, CDR1 is SNHLY, CDR2 FYNNEI. The CDR3 extends over 12 amino acids. V lost 8 bases to trimming and J lost 6 bases, with 14 bases between them.

The J gene is TRBJ2-3, the V gene TRBV6-5; D ambiguous. This CDR3 is 13 amino acids long. Germline V CDR1 and CDR2: MNHEY, SVGAGI. V lost 6 bases, J lost 4 bases, and 11 bases lay in between. CDR3 sequence reads: CASSYDTSDTQYF. The CDR3 nucleotides are TGTGCCAGCAGCTACGACACTTCAGATACGCAGTATTTT.

V is TRBV9 and J is TRBJ1-1; weak D call: TRBD1 (5 bases). There are 15 residues in the CDR3. The V gene's germline CDR1 is SGDLS and CDR2 YYNGEE. Trimming shortened V by 2 bases and J by 1 base, and 12 bases separated the two germline ends. The CDR3 region is CASSVWGTSNTEAFF. The CDR3, as DNA: TGTGCCAGCAGCGTCTGGGGCACTTCGAACACTGAAGCTTTCTTT. The full variable domain, its missing parts supplied by reference TRBV9 and TRBJ1-1, is DSGVTQTPKHLITATGQRVTLRCSPRSGDLSVYWYQQSLDQGLQFLIQYYNGEERAKGNILERFSAQQFPDLHSELNLSSLELGDSALYFCASSVWGTSNTEAFFGQGTRLTVV.

V gene TRBV6-5 combines with J gene TRBJ2-7; TRBD2 is a possible D gene (6 bases). The CDR3 has 12 amino acids. CDR1 MNHEY and CDR2 SVGAGI come from the germline V gene. The V gene lost 7 bases and the J gene lost 9 bases, with 16 bases spanning the gap. CDR3 sequence reads: CASTATGGRQYF. CDR3 in DNA: TGTGCCAGCACTGCGACCGGAGGGAGGCAGTACTTC.

This clone was observed a handful of times. V is TRBV5-4 and J is TRBJ2-5, with D possibly matching TRBD2 (5 bases). This CDR3 spans 16 amino acids. The V gene's germline CDR1 is SGHNT and CDR2 YYREEE (reference sequence). V was clipped by 4 bases and J by 10 bases, with 26 bases between them. CDR3 loop: CASSRMGALGLEGQYF. CDR3 coding DNA: TGTGCCAGCAGCCGAATGGGCGCTCTGGGTCTTGAGGGCCAGTACTTC.

The V gene is TRBV28, the J gene TRBJ2-3, with a weak D call TRBD2 (5 bases). The CDR3 runs to 15 residues. Germline CDR1 reads MDHEN; CDR2 reads SYDVKM. Trimming left V 6 bases short and J 2 bases short, with 15 bases between. The CDR3: CASSREGPHTDTQYF. The CDR3 coding sequence is TGTGCCAGCAGCCGAGAGGGTCCGCACACAGATACGCAGTATTTT.

This clone occurred a few times. Additional DNA sequences in this sample encode the identical CDR3. V and J are TRBV5-1 and TRBJ1-2; D is unresolved. Germline assignment: CDR1 SGHRS and CDR2 YFSETQ. The V gene lost 1 base and the J gene lost 0 bases, with 7 bases spanning the gap. The CDR3 has 14 residues. CDR3: CASSLSSTNYGYTF. The CDR3 coding sequence is TGCGCCAGCAGCTTGTCGAGTACTAACTATGGCTACACCTTC.

This clone came up many times. V and J are TRBV4-2 and TRBJ2-3, with 7 nucleotides matching TRBD1. Germline CDR1 is LGHNA and CDR2 is YNFKEQ. V shed 1 base, J shed 3 bases, and the junction held 7 bases outside the gene matches. The length of the CDR3 is 16 residues. CDR3 in DNA: TGTGCCAGCAGCCAAGCGACAGGGTTTAGTACAGATACGCAGTATTTT. It specifies CASSQATGFSTDTQYF.

The table lists this clone with a few counts. The chain has TRBV5-4 and TRBJ2-2; 8 bases are shared with TRBD1. The length of the CDR3 is 16 residues. Germline loops: CDR1 SGHNT, CDR2 YYREEE (reference sequence). V lost 3 bases, J lost 5 bases, and 9 bases stayed unmatched. This chain's CDR3 is CASSSKTGVMTGELFF. The DNA of the CDR3 is TGTGCCAGCAGCTCTAAGACAGGGGTCATGACCGGGGAGCTGTTTTTT.

V usage is TRBV30 and J usage is TRBJ1-1, with D unclear. Germline V gives CDR1 GTSNPN, CDR2 SVGIG (reference sequence). V lost 0 bases and J lost 1, with 6 bases in between. The CDR3 extends over 13 amino acids. The CDR3 DNA is TGTGCCTGGAGTGTAAGCAGGAACACTGAAGCTTTCTTT. Its translation: CAWSVSRNTEAFF.

V is TRBV30 and J is TRBJ2-7; D possibly corresponds to TRBD1 (6 bases). From germline, CDR1 is GTSNPN and CDR2 SVGIG (reference sequence). The CDR3 runs to 15 residues. V was trimmed by 8 bases and J by 2 bases, leaving 22 bases between them. CDR3 DNA sequence: TGTGCCAGTAGTATCTCGGCAGGGGATACCTACGAGCAGTACGTC. Protein product: CASSISAGDTYEQYV.

The chain recombines TRBV11-3 with TRBJ1-1; D is uncertain. This CDR3 comprises 13 residues. V gave up 3 bases and J gave up 0 bases, with 5 bases separating them. Germline assignment: CDR1 SGHNT and CDR2 YENEEA. CDR3: CASSFTMNTEAFF. For the CDR3, the DNA is TGTGCCAGCAGCTTTACCATGAACACTGAAGCTTTCTTT.

In this sample, this clone turned up a few times. V is TRBV7-3 and J is TRBJ2-3; 10 bases fit TRBD2. This CDR3 spans 16 amino acids. With V trimmed by 3 bases and J by 3 bases, 6 bases remained unmatched. CDR1 SGHTA and CDR2 FQGTGA come from the germline V gene. CDR3 residues: CASSLSSGSETDTQYF. The DNA for the CDR3 is TGTGCCAGCAGCTTGTCTAGCGGGAGCGAGACAGATACGCAGTATTTT. The variable domain in full, completed from reference TRBV7-3 and TRBJ2-3, reads GAGVSQTPSNKVTEKGKYVELRCDPISGHTALYWYRQSLGQGPEFLIYFQGTGAADDSGLPNDRFFAVRPEGSVSTLKIQRTERGDSAVYLCASSLSSGSETDTQYFGPGTRLTVL.

The chain employs TRBV4-1 and TRBJ2-7, with a possible D match to TRBD1 (5 bases). Trimming shortened V by 3 bases and J by 0 bases, and 21 bases separated the two germline ends. The germline V gene encodes CDR1 MGHRA and CDR2 YSYEKL. The CDR3 sequence is 18 residues long. The CDR3 bases are TGCGCCAGCAGCCACCTCCTCGTAAGACAGAAGAGCTCCTACGAGCAGTACTTC. Translated, it gives CASSHLLVRQKSSYEQYF.

This sequence joins TRBV7-2 and TRBJ2-1; D possibly corresponds to TRBD2 (5 bases). Germline CDR1 SGHTA, CDR2 FQGNSA. This CDR3 is built from 15 residues. Trimming took 8 bases from V and 7 from J, leaving 21 bases between them. The CDR3 sequence is CASSHSGPASNEQFF. The CDR3 bases are TGTGCCAGCTCCCACAGCGGACCAGCTTCGAATGAGCAGTTCTTC.